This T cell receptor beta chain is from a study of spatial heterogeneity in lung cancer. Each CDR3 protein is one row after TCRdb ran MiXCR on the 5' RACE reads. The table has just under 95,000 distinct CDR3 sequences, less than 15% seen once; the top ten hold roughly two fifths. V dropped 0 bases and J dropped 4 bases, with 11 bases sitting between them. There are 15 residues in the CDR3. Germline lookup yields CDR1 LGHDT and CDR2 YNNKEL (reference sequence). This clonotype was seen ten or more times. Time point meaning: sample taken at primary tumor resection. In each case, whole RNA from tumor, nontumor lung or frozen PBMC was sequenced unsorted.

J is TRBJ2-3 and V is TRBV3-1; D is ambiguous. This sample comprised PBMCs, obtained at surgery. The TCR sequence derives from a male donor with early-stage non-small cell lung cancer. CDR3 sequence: CASSQDYGVADTQYF. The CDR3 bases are TGTGCCAGCAGCCAAGATTACGGCGTGGCAGATACGCAGTATTTT.